The 32 T cell receptor beta chains below were found in one sample sequenced in a study of T cell repertoires in cytomegalovirus infection. TCRdb reprocessed the reads via MiXCR and lists one record per CDR3 protein. The sample holds around 340,000 distinct CDR3 sequences, approximately 32% seen once. For these receptors, no antigen is known. The sequencing here drew on cultured PBMCs, taken from culture after CMV antigen stimulation. These receptors were obtained from a human donor in good health (CMV status not recorded). Some clones in this sample may be carry-over from other donors' samples.

The gene calls are TRBV20-1 and TRBJ2-1; D not certain. Trimming removed 3 bases at V and 7 bases at J, with 7 bases between. Germline assignment: CDR1 DFQATT and CDR2 SNEGSKA (reference sequence). There are 11 residues in the CDR3. The CDR3 sequence is CSASYGNEQFF. As DNA, the CDR3 is TGCAGTGCTAGTTACGGGAATGAGCAGTTCTTC.

This clonotype was seen more than once but under ten times. The chain joins TRBV3-1 to TRBJ1-1; TRBD1 might be the D (6 bases). The length of the CDR3 is 14 residues. Looked up from germline, CDR1 is LGHDT and CDR2 is YNNKEL (reference sequence). V was cut by 2 bases and J by 5 bases, with 12 bases left in between. CDR3 DNA: TGTGCCAGCAGCCAACAACAGGGCGGGACTGAAGCTTTCTTT. Translating it yields CASSQQQGGTEAFF.

This clonotype was detected a few times. The chain is built from TRBV4-2 and TRBJ2-1; 9 bases match TRBD2. CDR1 is LGHNA and CDR2 is YNFKEQ in the germline V gene. The CDR3 length is 16 residues. V shed 0 bases, J shed 6 bases, and the junction held 6 bases outside the gene matches. CDR3 nucleotide sequence: TGTGCCAGCAGCCAAGACCGGCGGGAGGGCTTCAATGAGCAGTTCTTC. Its translation: CASSQDRREGFNEQFF.

The chain employs TRBV7-6 and TRBJ2-1; the D is unclear. The CDR3 has 14 residues. V was shortened by 2 bases and J by 4 bases, with 9 bases between the two germline ends. Germline values: CDR1 SGHVS, CDR2 FNYEAQ. The CDR3 spells CASSLRPDYNEQFF. CDR3 nucleotides: TGTGCCAGCAGCTTAAGGCCAGATTACAATGAGCAGTTCTTC.

Many counts were recorded for this clonotype. V gene TRBV7-9 combines with J gene TRBJ2-1, with D maybe TRBD2 (6 bases). In germline, CDR1 is SEHNR, CDR2 FQNEAQ (reference sequence). The V end was cut by 5 bases, the J end by 10 bases, with 21 bases between. The CDR3 runs 15 residues. In DNA form, the CDR3 reads TGTGCCAGCAGCCCCCCGGGAGCAAGCGGGCGGGAGCAGTTCTTC. Its protein is CASSPPGASGREQFF.

The chain combines TRBV6-2 or TRBV6-3 with TRBJ2-5; D not resolved. Trimming shortened V by 6 bases and J by 2 bases, and 13 bases separated the two germline ends. This CDR3 comprises 14 residues. Germline V gene lookup returns CDR1 MNHEY and CDR2 SVGEGT. The CDR3 loop reads CASSLLAAQETQYF. The CDR3 DNA follows: TGTGCCAGCAGCTTACTCGCAGCGCAAGAGACCCAGTACTTC.

This clonotype was detected only a few times. The chain has TRBV6-5 and TRBJ2-1; 7 bases map to TRBD1. The CDR3 length is 16 residues. The germline V gene has CDR1 MNHEY and CDR2 SVGAGI. The ends lost 2 bases at V and 5 bases at J; junction bases unmatched: 9. The CDR3 bases are TGTGCCAGCAGTTACGGTATTTACAGGGGACACAATGAGCAGTTCTTC. Its protein is CASSYGIYRGHNEQFF.

This clonotype was recorded once. V usage is TRBV20-1 and J usage is TRBJ2-3, with D maybe TRBD2 (6 bases). This CDR3 comprises 16 residues. CDR1 is DFQATT and CDR2 is SNEGSKA in the germline V gene (reference sequence). Trimming left V 3 bases short and J 13 bases short, with 29 bases between. CDR3: CSARVLGGASTGAEYF. The CDR3 coding sequence is TGCAGTGCTAGGGTTCTAGGCGGGGCTAGCACAGGTGCGGAGTATTTT.

The gene calls are TRBV5-1 and TRBJ2-7, with D perhaps assigned TRBD1 or TRBD2 (5 bases each). The CDR3 length is 14 residues. Trimming stripped 3 bases from V and 5 bases from J, with 15 bases between. The germline CDR1 and CDR2 sequences are SGHRS and YFSETQ. The DNA for the CDR3 is TGCGCCAGCAGCTCGCGTACAGGAGGAGACGAGCAGTACTTC. This encodes CASSSRTGGDEQYF.

This clonotype occurred a few times. The gene calls are TRBV30 and TRBJ1-6, with D possibly matching TRBD1 (5 bases). Germline V gene sequence: CDR1 GTSNPN, CDR2 SVGIG (reference sequence). The CDR3 runs 14 residues. V was trimmed by 3 bases and J by 10 bases, leaving 16 bases between them. CDR3 nucleotide sequence: TGTGCCTGGAGCTGGCCTCATGGGACCTCACCCCTCCACTTT. Residues: CAWSWPHGTSPLHF.

This clonotype was picked up one time. This chain links TRBV9 with TRBJ1-6; unclear D gene. Trimming took off 0 bases at V and 7 bases at J, with 8 bases between the two ends. Germline CDR1 SGDLS, CDR2 YYNGEE. The CDR3 consists of 14 residues. In DNA form, the CDR3 reads TGTGCCAGCAGCGTAGCTTTCGGGAATTCACCCCTCCACTTT. Translating it yields CASSVAFGNSPLHF.

V gene TRBV6-2 or TRBV6-3 combines with J gene TRBJ1-2; D uncertain. Germline assignment: CDR1 MNHEY and CDR2 SVGEGT. V lost 1 base and J 8 bases, leaving 8 bases between the germline ends. The CDR3 is made up of 12 amino acids. The CDR3 loop is CASSYYMGGYTF. CDR3 nucleotides: TGTGCCAGCAGTTACTACATGGGGGGCTACACCTTC.

This clonotype was seen a handful of times. This sequence joins TRBV6-1 and TRBJ2-3, with unresolved D. Between the trimmed V and J ends, which lost 5 bases and 4 bases, there was a span of 19 bases. The CDR3 totals 16 residues. The V gene's germline CDR1 is MNHNS and CDR2 SASEGT. The CDR3 loop reads CASSSAWVRIADTQYF. The CDR3 region has the DNA TGTGCCAGCAGTTCCGCTTGGGTCAGGATCGCAGATACGCAGTATTTT.

The chain has TRBV27 and TRBJ1-2; 7 bases are a match to TRBD1. V lost 5 bases to trimming and J lost 8 bases; unmatched junction nucleotides: 17. The germline V gene encodes CDR1 MNHEY and CDR2 SMNVEV (reference sequence). The CDR3 sequence is 16 residues long. DNA of the CDR3: TGTGCCAGCAGTCGAATCAGGGCCAGGGACAGATTAGGCTACACCTTC. Translating gives CASSRIRARDRLGYTF.

This clonotype was picked up a small number of times. The chain couples TRBV2 to TRBJ1-1; TRBD1 agrees at 8 bases. The germline V gene encodes CDR1 SNHLY and CDR2 FYNNEI. This CDR3 has 14 amino acids. With V trimmed by 6 bases and J by 8 bases, 11 bases remained unmatched. The CDR3 sequence: CASRVDRGPMEAFF. DNA for the CDR3: TGTGCCAGCAGGGTCGACAGGGGCCCCATGGAAGCTTTCTTT.

V usage is TRBV2 and J usage is TRBJ2-1; D gene uncertain. The germline CDR1 and CDR2 sequences are SNHLY and FYNNEI. The V end was cut by 4 bases, the J end by 2 bases, with 6 bases between. The length of the CDR3 is 13 residues. DNA for the CDR3: TGTGCCAGCAGTGGTGGGCCCTACAATGAGCAGTTCTTC. This encodes CASSGGPYNEQFF.

The DNA of the CDR3 is TGTGCCAGCAGCTTAGGTAGCTGGAAAGGCGGCTACACCTTC. It is translated as CASSLGSWKGGYTF. The chain couples TRBV11-2 to TRBJ1-2, with D hard to call. This CDR3 region has 14 residues. Germline V CDR1 and CDR2: SGHAT, FQNNGV. Trimming took off 1 base at V and 8 bases at J, with 14 bases between the two ends.

The V call is TRBV19, the J call TRBJ1-1; D may be TRBD1 (5 bases). This CDR3 is built from 15 residues. The germline V gene encodes CDR1 LNHDA and CDR2 SQIVND (reference sequence). Trimming pared 6 bases from V and 0 bases from J, leaving 14 bases between. The CDR3 protein is CASRPWGEMNTEAFF. In nucleotides, the CDR3 is TGTGCCAGTAGGCCTTGGGGGGAAATGAACACTGAAGCTTTCTTT.

This clonotype showed up just a few times. The chain uses TRBV28 and TRBJ2-3, with 8 bases identical to TRBD2. J was trimmed by 4 bases and V by 3 bases; bases with no gene match: 12. Per the germline V gene, CDR1 is MDHEN and CDR2 is SYDVKM. The length of the CDR3 is 17 residues. CDR3 sequence: CASSFITGGPGADTQYF. The CDR3 DNA sequence: TGTGCCAGCAGTTTCATTACGGGAGGGCCCGGGGCAGATACGCAGTATTTT.

A few counts support this clonotype. The V gene is TRBV11-3, the J gene TRBJ2-2; D is ambiguous. Germline CDR1 reads SGHNT; CDR2 reads YENEEA. This CDR3 contains 14 residues. Trimming cost V 5 bases and J 7 bases, with 14 bases left between them. The CDR3: CASSHSPRHGELFF. CDR3 in DNA: TGTGCCAGCAGCCACTCTCCTAGGCACGGGGAGCTGTTTTTT.

The genes are TRBV4-1 and TRBJ2-1; D remains unclear. Germline V lookup: CDR1 MGHRA, CDR2 YSYEKL. Trimming left V 0 bases short and J 0 bases short, with 9 bases between. This CDR3 has 16 amino acids. The CDR3 is CASSQDLGGSYNEQFF. The DNA for the CDR3 is TGCGCCAGCAGCCAAGATCTGGGTGGCTCCTACAATGAGCAGTTCTTC.

This clonotype has a handful of counts. The CDR3 is CASSSSGGGRWTPLHF. As DNA, the CDR3 is TGTGCCAGCAGCTCCTCCGGCGGGGGGCGCTGGACACCCCTCCACTTT. This chain links TRBV7-2 with TRBJ1-6; D perhaps matches TRBD1 (6 bases). Germline CDR1 reads SGHTA; CDR2 reads FQGNSA. Trimming removed 4 bases at V and 11 bases at J, with 21 bases between. The length of the CDR3 is 16 residues.

This clonotype was seen only a few times. In DNA form, the CDR3 reads TGTGCCAGCAGCCCTCGGGGGGCTGGTGAAAAACTGTTTTTT. Translated, it gives CASSPRGAGEKLFF. The chain uses TRBV6-5 and TRBJ1-4, with D tentatively TRBD1 (6 bases). The V end was cut by 6 bases, the J end by 7 bases, with 15 bases between. The V gene's germline CDR1 is MNHEY and CDR2 SVGAGI. The CDR3 spans 14 residues.

The chain is built from TRBV3-1 and TRBJ2-1; D perhaps matches TRBD2 (5 bases). V was clipped by 7 bases and J by 0 bases, with 13 bases between them. In germline, CDR1 is LGHDT, CDR2 YNNKEL (reference sequence). This CDR3 spans 15 amino acids. CDR3 residues: CASNPSGSSYNEQFF. CDR3 in DNA: TGTGCCAGCAACCCGTCTGGGAGCTCCTACAATGAGCAGTTCTTC.

This clonotype was seen more than once but under ten times. This chain uses TRBV7-2 with TRBJ2-5, with 14 bases that match TRBD2. Germline trimming cut 3 bases from V and 1 base from J; bases unmatched to any gene: 4. The CDR3 length is 17 residues. Germline CDR1 reads SGHTA; CDR2 reads FQGNSA. CDR3 residues: CASSFPGTSGGQETQYF. CDR3 bases: TGTGCCAGCAGCTTCCCGGGGACTAGCGGGGGCCAAGAGACCCAGTACTTC.

The CDR3 here is CASSLTTSGTLGETQYF. For the CDR3, the DNA is TGTGCCAGCAGCTTAACAACTAGCGGGACACTTGGGGAGACCCAGTACTTC. The J gene is TRBJ2-5, the V gene TRBV5-6; 10 nucleotides agree with TRBD2. CDR1 is SGHDT and CDR2 is YYEEEE in the germline V gene. The ends lost 2 bases at V and 5 bases at J; junction bases unmatched: 12. This CDR3 is built from 17 residues.

The chain links TRBV6-4 to TRBJ2-3; 8 bases are shared with TRBD1. Trimming cost V 6 bases and J 2 bases; bases outside gene matches: 7. The CDR3 contains 15 residues. CDR1 and CDR2 (germline): MRHNA, SNTAGT. This chain's CDR3 is CASRRGTGPTDTQYF. CDR3 bases: TGTGCCAGCAGGAGGGGGACAGGACCCACAGATACGCAGTATTTT.

This clonotype was found a few times. V and J are TRBV7-6 and TRBJ2-2; a weak D match, TRBD2 (6 bases). CDR3 length equals 13 residues. Between the trimmed V and J ends, which lost 5 bases and 7 bases, there was a span of 11 bases. CDR1 is SGHVS and CDR2 is FNYEAQ in the germline V gene. The CDR3 nucleotides are TGTGCCAGCAGCCCCAGGGACTTCGGGGAGCTGTTTTTT. It codes for CASSPRDFGELFF. The variable domain in full, completed from reference TRBV7-6 and TRBJ2-2, reads GAGVSQSPRYKVTKRGQDVALRCDPISGHVSLYWYRQALGQGPEFLTYFNYEAQQDKSGLPNDRFSAERPEGSISTLTIQRTEQRDSAMYRCASSPRDFGELFFGEGSRLTVL.

This clonotype appeared a single time. The chain is built from TRBV30 and TRBJ2-1; 8 bases fit TRBD2. Germline CDR1 GTSNPN, CDR2 SVGIG (reference sequence). This CDR3 spans 13 amino acids. The J segment lost 5 bases and the V segment lost 5 bases, leaving 5 bases of the junction unmatched. CDR3: CAWDTSGNNEQFF. DNA of the CDR3: TGTGCCTGGGACACTAGCGGAAACAATGAGCAGTTCTTC.

In its sample, this clonotype was seen many times. This rearrangement joins TRBV6-5 to TRBJ1-1; D gene unclear. Germline loops: CDR1 MNHEY, CDR2 SVGAGI. The CDR3 contains 13 residues. Trimming removed 2 bases at V and 6 bases at J, with 10 bases between. In DNA form, the CDR3 reads TGTGCCAGCAGTTACCACGAGGCACCTGAAGCTTTCTTT. It is translated as CASSYHEAPEAFF.

This clonotype was recorded a few times. The chain is built from TRBV10-3 and TRBJ1-1, with TRBD1 as a possible D gene (5 bases). Trimming stripped 5 bases from V and 4 bases from J, with 14 bases between. The CDR3 is made up of 14 amino acids. Germline CDR1 reads ENHRY; CDR2 reads SYGVKD. The CDR3 region has the DNA TGTGCCATCAGTCCGGGACCCGCGGGCACTGAAGCTTTCTTT. Its translation: CAISPGPAGTEAFF.

V and J are TRBV5-1 and TRBJ2-3, with D maybe TRBD2 (5 bases). Between the trimmed V and J ends, which lost 5 bases and 0 bases, there was a span of 10 bases. The CDR3 runs to 14 residues. From germline, CDR1 is SGHRS and CDR2 YFSETQ. CDR3 loop: CASRMEASTDTQYF. In nucleotides, the CDR3 is TGCGCCAGCAGAATGGAGGCTAGCACAGATACGCAGTATTTT.